This T cell receptor beta chain appears in the sequencing data of a study of cytomegalovirus exposure and HLA in healthy donors. PCR employed 60 Vbeta and 13 Jbeta primers. Repertoires were generated with immunoSEQ multiplex PCR, while TCRdb's copy carries only in-frame clones and drops some. The repertoire holds about 91,000 clones, roughly 60% seen once, with 2.3% in the top ten. A remark on this clone: No antigen is known for it.

Study results and caveats: In an earlier analysis, productive rearrangement rates for most beta V segments clustered near 87% or 30%.

The CDR3 runs to 14 residues. Trimming stripped 2 bases from V and 1 base from J, with 8 bases between. Per germline, CDR1 LGHNA and CDR2 YSLEER. V is TRBV4-3 and J is TRBJ1-1; possibly TRBD1 for D (6 bases). The sample comprised PBMCs. The sequence was collected from a human donor in good health. The CDR3 nucleotides are TGCGCCAGCAGCCAATTGGACAGGAACACTGAAGCTTTCTTT. Translated: CASSQLDRNTEAFF.